A selection of T cell receptor beta chains follows, all from one sample in a study of blood T cell repertoires in COVID-19. Profiled with immunoSEQ multiplex PCR; TCRdb holds only in-frame clones, not every one. The sample yields approximately 200,000 clones, 75% to 85% seen once. The sample consisted of peripheral blood. These TCRs come from a woman aged 45-59 years with acute or convalescent COVID-19. The conserved cysteine and the conserved F or W are not part of the CDR3 here. D genes are given only for firm matches.

ASSSESSGNTIY	NA	TRBV6-5
ASHSSGGLNIQY	TRBD2	TRBV2
ASSLGGHGAF	NA	TRBV11-2
ASSEGRNNYGYT	NA	TRBV2
ASRYPASGYGYT	NA	TRBV28
ASSLTPSSAYEQY	NA	TRBV28
ASSSGQRSYTDTQY	NA	TRBV6-2/TRBV6-3
ASSLSGESSYEQY	NA	TRBV11-2
AISDSNGDYGYT	NA	TRBV10-3
ASSPSSGISPLH	NA	TRBV7-2
ASSQDWGDQAEKLF	NA	TRBV4-2
SGVGQGDGYT	TRBD1	TRBV29-1
AWSGPGSGRSYEQY	TRBD2	TRBV30
ASSLLAGLNSYNEQF	TRBD2	TRBV11-2
ASRGDPSPLH	NA	TRBV2
ASSLALLAGEQF	NA	TRBV7-2
ATSARDRAYVTGYT	TRBD1	TRBV15
ASSSRDSANTGELF	TRBD1	TRBV7-2
ASTFRGAGETQY	NA	TRBV6-5
ASSPGQANEKLF	TRBD1	TRBV7-9
ASSVPGQGSSDTQY	TRBD1	TRBV9
ATSRELTGGSPLH	TRBD1	TRBV15
ASIKEQGGNEQF	NA	TRBV6-5
ASSVDGGPGAQPQH	NA	TRBV9
ASSQPDRRRAEAF	NA	TRBV6-2/TRBV6-3
ASSQEAGWSGYT	NA	TRBV3-1/TRBV3-2
ASSPQRGPNNEQF	NA	TRBV18
ASSLDAGGPGIAKNIQY	TRBD2	TRBV5-1
ASSEFGSVASTNEKLF	NA	TRBV25-1
ASSQVGTGGGRTEAF	TRBD1	TRBV4-1
ASRAVSNSYNEQF	NA	TRBV5-1
ASSFELNTEAF	NA	TRBV7-9
ASSFSQGGGTEAF	NA	TRBV5-4
ASSQDRQGTYEQY	TRBD1	TRBV4-1
ASSLALPGGPTYEQY	TRBD2	TRBV7-6
ASSPQGSNSPLH	NA	TRBV5-1
ASSVDGGQYNEQF	NA	TRBV9
ASSQDRVDTEAF	NA	TRBV4-3